A single sample is the source of the 13 T cell receptor beta chains below, sequenced in a study of blood T cell repertoires in COVID-19. Repertoires were generated with immunoSEQ multiplex PCR, while TCRdb's copy carries only in-frame clones and drops some. Of approximately 300,000 clones listed, roughly 86% are singletons. Sequenced material: PBMCs or T cells enriched from blood (not recorded which). The receptor set was obtained from a woman aged 18 to 35 who had recovered from COVID-19.

The chain uses TRBV7-2 and TRBJ2-1; 8 bases fit TRBD2. Looked up from germline, CDR1 is SGHTA and CDR2 is FQGNSA. This CDR3 has 15 amino acids. After removal of 1 base from V and 8 bases from J, the junction contained 7 bases not matched to a gene. CDR3 in DNA: TGTGCCAGCAGCTTAGGCGGGGGGCCCTCCCATGAGCAGTTCTTC. It translates to CASSLGGGPSHEQFF. Full variable domain (remainder filled in from reference TRBV7-2 and TRBJ2-1): GAGVSQSPSNKVTEKGKDVELRCDPISGHTALYWYRQSLGQGLEFLIYFQGNSAPDKSGLPSDRFSAERTGGSVSTLTIQRTQQEDSAVYLCASSLGGGPSHEQFFGPGTRLTVL.

This clone was picked up one time. The chain links TRBV10-1 to TRBJ2-1; the match to TRBD1 covers 12 bases. Germline V gene data show CDR1 as WNHNN and CDR2 as SYGVQD (reference sequence). The CDR3 loop spans 14 amino acids. Trimming cost V 8 bases and J 10 bases; bases outside gene matches: 9. The CDR3 sequence: CASSSGTGGREQFF. CDR3 in DNA: TGCGCCAGCTCATCCGGGACAGGGGGCCGGGAGCAGTTCTTC.

The chain couples TRBV28 to TRBJ2-5; 11 nucleotides line up with TRBD2. Trimming at V came to 2 bases and at J to 4 bases, leaving 3 bases not matched to a gene. This CDR3 region has 15 residues. Germline V gene sequence: CDR1 MDHEN, CDR2 SYDVKM. The CDR3 protein is CASSLRLAGTETQYF. CDR3 nucleotides: TGTGCCAGCAGTTTAAGACTAGCGGGAACAGAGACCCAGTACTTC. Filled out from reference TRBV28 and TRBJ2-5, the complete variable domain reads DVKVTQSSRYLVKRTGEKVFLECVQDMDHENMFWYRQDPGLGLRLIYFSYDVKMKEKGDIPEGYSVSREKKERFSLILESASTNQTSMYLCASSLRLAGTETQYFGPGTRLLVL.

This sequence joins TRBV7-6 and TRBJ2-5, with 11 nucleotides matching TRBD1. This CDR3 comprises 15 residues. Germline trimming cut 4 bases from V and 5 bases from J; bases unmatched to any gene: 6. Germline CDR1 SGHVS, CDR2 FNYEAQ. This chain's CDR3 is CASSSGQGVWETQYF. The CDR3 DNA sequence: TGTGCCAGCAGCTCGGGACAGGGGGTGTGGGAGACCCAGTACTTC.

The chain combines TRBV7-9 with TRBJ2-3; 10 bases match TRBD2. The CDR3 totals 15 residues. The J segment lost 3 bases and the V segment lost 5 bases, leaving 5 bases of the junction unmatched. Germline V gene data show CDR1 as SEHNR and CDR2 as FQNEAQ (reference sequence). The CDR3 nucleotides are TGTGCCAGCAGCGAACTAGCGGGACGGACAGATACGCAGTATTTT. This gives the protein CASSELAGRTDTQYF.

V usage is TRBV29-1 and J usage is TRBJ2-3, with a possible D match to TRBD2 (6 bases). V lost 6 bases and J 2 bases, leaving 15 bases between the germline ends. The CDR3 spans 14 residues. CDR1 is SQVTM and CDR2 is ANQGSEA in the germline V gene. CDR3 protein: CSVWIAADTDTQYF. The CDR3 nucleotides read TGCAGCGTGTGGATAGCGGCCGACACAGATACGCAGTATTTT.

V gene TRBV30 combines with J gene TRBJ1-6; TRBD1 agrees at 8 bases. V shed 3 bases and J 8 bases; nucleotides not matched to a gene: 3. Germline values: CDR1 GTSNPN, CDR2 SVGIG (reference sequence). This CDR3 comprises 13 residues. The CDR3 coding sequence is TGTGCCTGGAGAGGACAGGGAGATTCACCCCTCCACTTT. Translation gives CAWRGQGDSPLHF.

V gene TRBV19 combines with J gene TRBJ1-5, with D unresolved. Germline CDR1 LNHDA, CDR2 SQIVND (reference sequence). CDR3 length equals 18 residues. Trimming removed 6 bases from V and 2 bases from J, with 23 bases in between. The CDR3 nucleotides are TGTGCCAGTAGCCCCCGCGGGGTGGCTGAGACTGGCAATCAGCCCCAGCATTTT. Translating gives CASSPRGVAETGNQPQHF.

With regard to this clone: This clone may be a read error of a much larger clone one base away. The rearrangement uses TRBV5-5 and TRBJ2-6, with 10 bases identical to TRBD1. This CDR3 comprises 16 residues. Germline V CDR1 and CDR2: SGHKS, YYEKEE (reference sequence). V lost 3 bases and J lost 3; bases outside the gene matches: 3. The CDR3 spells CASSWTGGGGANVLTF. The CDR3 nucleotides read TGTGCCAGCAGCTGGACAGGGGGAGGTGGGGCCAACGTCCTGACTTTC.

This clone has a single count. The chain joins TRBV7-9 to TRBJ2-5; maybe TRBD2 (5 bases). The CDR3 is 14 amino acids. Germline V lookup: CDR1 SEHNR, CDR2 FQNEAQ (reference sequence). Trimming shortened V by 1 base and J by 5 bases, and 11 bases separated the two germline ends. The CDR3 DNA is TGTGCCAGCAGCTTAGACCTAGCCCGTGAGACCCAGTACTTC. Residues: CASSLDLARETQYF.

This rearrangement joins TRBV7-8 to TRBJ1-1, with unresolved D. Germline CDR1 SGHVS, CDR2 FQNEAQ. The V end lost 5 bases, the J end lost 1 base, and 5 bases lay between the germline ends. The CDR3 is 12 residues long. The DNA for the CDR3 is TGTGCCAGCAGCGCAGGGAACACTGAAGCTTTCTTT. Its protein product is CASSAGNTEAFF.

The CDR3 sequence: CASSYPDRDTQYF. The CDR3 bases are TGTGCCAGCAGTTACCCCGACAGGGATACGCAGTATTTT. The V and J genes are TRBV28 and TRBJ2-3; D may be TRBD1 (6 bases). Per the germline V gene, CDR1 is MDHEN and CDR2 is SYDVKM. CDR3 size: 13 residues. The V end was cut by 4 bases, the J end by 6 bases, with 11 bases between.

The V and J genes are TRBV3-1 (or the pseudogene TRBV3-2) and TRBJ1-3; a possible D gene is TRBD1 (5 bases). Germline V gene data show CDR1 as LGHDT and CDR2 as YNNKEL (reference sequence). V lost 0 bases to trimming and J lost 5 bases, with 14 bases between them. CDR3 length: 16 amino acids. CDR3 region: CASSQDRIQGRNTIYF. CDR3 sequence (DNA): TGTGCCAGCAGCCAAGATCGTATCCAGGGTCGAAACACCATATATTTT.